The 15 T cell receptor beta chains below were found in one sample sequenced in a study of OX40 agonist ivuxolimab in advanced cancers. Libraries were prepared by immunoSEQ multiplex PCR; TCRdb keeps only in-frame clonotypes and omits some of them. This sample has 66,000 or so clones, with around 85% found just once. Specimen: CD4+ or CD8+ T cells sorted from blood, collected in a trial of the OX40 agonist ivuxolimab. The receptors derive from an adult with an advanced solid tumor such as melanoma, head and neck, liver or kidney cancer.

The chain combines TRBV7-7 with TRBJ2-3, with 10 bases identical to TRBD2. From germline, CDR1 is SSHAT and CDR2 FNYEAQ (reference sequence). This CDR3 spans 15 amino acids. With V trimmed by 5 bases and J by 2 bases, 4 bases remained unmatched. The CDR3 region is CASSLGLADTDTQYF. The CDR3 bases are TGTGCCAGCAGCCTCGGACTAGCGGACACAGATACGCAGTATTTT.

The rearrangement links TRBV10-3 to TRBJ1-4; 7 nucleotides agree with TRBD1. CDR1 ENHRY and CDR2 SYGVKD come from the germline V gene. The ends lost 5 bases at V and 5 bases at J; junction bases unmatched: 5. This CDR3 is 14 amino acids long. As DNA, the CDR3 is TGTGCCATCAGTCCCGGGACAGCGAATGAAAAACTGTTTTTT. As protein: CAISPGTANEKLFF.

The chain uses TRBV19 and TRBJ1-5, with no clear D. Looked up from germline, CDR1 is LNHDA and CDR2 is SQIVND (reference sequence). The CDR3 contains 12 residues. Trimming removed 5 bases from V and 5 bases from J, with 7 bases in between. DNA for the CDR3: TGTGCCAGTAGTGGGCCCCATCAGCCCCAGCATTTT. Translating it yields CASSGPHQPQHF.

Written as DNA, the CDR3 is TGTGCCAGCAGCTTTGCCCAGGGACCCAGTAATTCACCCCTCCACTTT. This gives the protein CASSFAQGPSNSPLHF. This chain uses TRBV9 with TRBJ1-6; a weak D match, TRBD1 (5 bases). The V end was cut by 4 bases, the J end by 6 bases, with 17 bases between. Germline V gene lookup returns CDR1 SGDLS and CDR2 YYNGEE. CDR3 length: 16 residues.

The sample holds a few counts of this clone. The chain couples TRBV10-2 to TRBJ2-7, with D unresolved. Germline V CDR1 and CDR2: WSHSY, SAAADI. The V end lost 6 bases, the J end lost 6 bases, and 9 bases lay between the germline ends. The CDR3 sequence is 11 residues long. The CDR3 sequence is CASRVGGEQYF. CDR3 nucleotides: TGCGCCAGCAGGGTAGGTGGCGAGCAGTACTTC.

J is TRBJ2-7 and V is TRBV7-9; 8 bases map to TRBD1. The V gene end was trimmed by 7 bases and the J gene end by 5 bases; junction bases not matched to a gene: 10. The V gene's germline CDR1 is SEHNR and CDR2 FQNEAQ (reference sequence). CDR3 length equals 14 residues. DNA of the CDR3: TGTGCCAGCACCCAGGGGGCAGATACCAACGAGCAGTACTTC. Translating gives CASTQGADTNEQYF.

This chain links TRBV28 with TRBJ2-5, with 9 bases matching TRBD2. The CDR3 runs to 13 residues. Germline V gene lookup returns CDR1 MDHEN and CDR2 SYDVKM. CDR3 protein: CLLGGRARETQYF. Here the CDR3 DNA reads TGTCTACTTGGCGGGAGGGCTCGGGAGACCCAGTACTTC.

A note on this clone: This sample includes further DNA sequences coding for the same CDR3. The chain carries TRBV6-6 and TRBJ2-7, with D hard to call. V lost 2 bases and J 5 bases, leaving 4 bases between the germline ends. This CDR3 contains 11 residues. CDR1 and CDR2 from the germline V gene are MNHNY and SVGAGI (reference sequence). The CDR3 spells CASSYGDEQYF. Here the CDR3 DNA reads TGTGCCAGCAGTTACGGTGACGAGCAGTACTTC.

The chain links TRBV28 to TRBJ2-1; D possibly corresponds to TRBD2 (5 bases). The CDR3 consists of 13 residues. Germline values: CDR1 MDHEN, CDR2 SYDVKM. V gave up 6 bases and J gave up 8 bases, with 14 bases separating them. CDR3 in DNA: TGTGCCAGCAGGCCCCCCCGGGGATATGAGCAGTTCTTC. Amino acid sequence: CASRPPRGYEQFF.

This chain joins TRBV5-4 and TRBJ2-1; 11 bases are shared with TRBD2. J lost 7 bases, V lost 3 bases, and 6 bases had no gene match. CDR3 length: 15 residues. Germline lookup yields CDR1 SGHNT and CDR2 YYREEE (reference sequence). In DNA, the CDR3 is TGTGCCAGCAGCTCCTTAGCGGGGGGGCTGAATGAGCAGTTCTTC. Its protein is CASSSLAGGLNEQFF.

This chain links TRBV10-3 with TRBJ2-2; 12 nucleotides match TRBD2. CDR1 is ENHRY and CDR2 is SYGVKD in the germline V gene. The CDR3 covers 17 residues. With 8 bases clipped from V and 7 bases from J, the junction kept 14 bases outside the gene matches. The CDR3 here is CAISETPSGGVGGELFF. The CDR3 nucleotides are TGTGCCATCTCGGAAACACCTAGCGGGGGGGTCGGCGGGGAGCTGTTTTTT.

J is TRBJ2-5 and V is TRBV5-1, with 7 bases fitting TRBD1. The CDR3 consists of 15 residues. V shed 2 bases and J 3 bases; nucleotides not matched to a gene: 7. Germline V gives CDR1 SGHRS, CDR2 YFSETQ. For the CDR3, the DNA is TGCGCCAGCAGCTTCGGAGAGGGACAGAAAGAGACCCAGTACTTC. Translated: CASSFGEGQKETQYF.

This clone appeared a few times. This sequence joins TRBV7-2 and TRBJ2-5; D is possibly TRBD2 (6 bases). Trimming removed 1 base from V and 2 bases from J, with 11 bases in between. Germline CDR1 and CDR2: SGHTA and FQGNSA. This CDR3 comprises 15 residues. The CDR3 nucleotides are TGTGCCAGCAGCTTAGTACTAGCAAGGCAAGAGACCCAGTACTTC. This encodes CASSLVLARQETQYF.

The J gene is TRBJ1-5, the V gene TRBV6-1; D is perhaps TRBD1 (5 bases). V shed 6 bases and J shed 3 bases, with 12 bases lying between them. Germline values: CDR1 MNHNS, CDR2 SASEGT. The CDR3 consists of 14 residues. CDR3 loop: CASSVAGYNQPQHF. CDR3 bases: TGTGCCAGCAGCGTTGCAGGGTACAATCAGCCCCAGCATTTT.

This chain connects TRBV19 to TRBJ1-4; perhaps TRBD1 as D (5 bases). Germline CDR1 reads LNHDA; CDR2 reads SQIVND (reference sequence). The CDR3 covers 13 residues. V was trimmed by 2 bases and J by 5 bases, leaving 6 bases between them. The CDR3 here is CASSIRQNEKLFF. CDR3 DNA: TGTGCCAGTAGTATACGACAGAATGAAAAACTGTTTTTT.